The present entry profiles one T cell receptor (beta chain) with its context. From germline, CDR1 is GTSNPN and CDR2 SVGIG (reference sequence). The CDR3 is 14 residues long. The V end lost 0 bases, the J end lost 6 bases, and 12 bases lay between the germline ends. The sample comes from a study of OX40 agonist ivuxolimab in advanced cancers. Looking at the study overall: Males comprised 70% to 90% of the group, whose mean age was approximately 60 years (range about 20 to 90).

The data were produced by immunoSEQ multiplex PCR, yet TCRdb's version contains in-frame clones alone and is incomplete. The sample lists around 67,000 clones, 70% to 90% seen once, with roughly 1.3% in the top ten. J is TRBJ1-5 and V is TRBV30, with D possibly being TRBD1 (5 bases). The TCR comes from an adult with an advanced solid tumor such as melanoma, head and neck, liver or kidney cancer. The sequences come from CD4+ or CD8+ T cells sorted from blood, collected in a trial of the OX40 agonist ivuxolimab. The CDR3 bases are TGTGCCTGGAGTGTAGGAGGGGCCGGTCAGCCCCAGCATTTT. This sequence encodes CAWSVGGAGQPQHF.